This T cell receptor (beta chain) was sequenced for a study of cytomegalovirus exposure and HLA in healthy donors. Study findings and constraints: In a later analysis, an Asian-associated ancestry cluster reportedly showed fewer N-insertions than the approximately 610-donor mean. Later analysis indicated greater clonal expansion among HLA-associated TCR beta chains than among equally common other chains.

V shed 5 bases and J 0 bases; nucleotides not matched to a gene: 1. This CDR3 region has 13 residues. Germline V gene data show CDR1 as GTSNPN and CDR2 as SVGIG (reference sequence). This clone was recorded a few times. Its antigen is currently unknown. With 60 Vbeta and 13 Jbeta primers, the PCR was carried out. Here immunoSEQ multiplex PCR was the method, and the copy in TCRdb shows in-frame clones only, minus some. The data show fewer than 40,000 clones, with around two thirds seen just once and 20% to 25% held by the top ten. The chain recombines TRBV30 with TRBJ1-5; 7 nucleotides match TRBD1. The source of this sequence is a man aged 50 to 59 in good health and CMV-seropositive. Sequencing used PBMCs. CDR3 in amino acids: CAWGTVSNQPQHF. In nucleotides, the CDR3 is TGTGCCTGGGGGACAGTTAGCAATCAGCCCCAGCATTTT.